The 30 T cell receptor beta chains in this list originate from one sample, sequenced in a study of PD-L1 blockade in urothelial cancer (dated by TCRdb to 2016 to 2017). Library method: the immunoSEQ multiplex PCR assay. The clones in this table, taken by TCRdb from immuneACCESS, are in-frame only. Not every clone is retained; where verified, under half of the shortfall comes from an unresolved V gene, and the cause of the rest is unknown. Counted in this sample were roughly 20,000 clones; around 91% of them appeared once. Of the sample, 16% is held by the ten largest clones. Sequenced material: PBMCs, taken around atezolizumab (anti-PD-L1) treatment. The receptors come from a woman aged 60 to 75 with urothelial cancer.

J is TRBJ2-7 and V is TRBV6-5; 7 bases line up with TRBD2. This CDR3 spans 15 amino acids. Germline lookup yields CDR1 MNHEY and CDR2 SVGAGI. Trimming removed 0 bases from V and 3 bases from J; junction bases left unmatched: 5. This chain's CDR3 is CASSYSSGAFYEQYF. CDR3 in DNA: TGTGCCAGCAGTTACTCGAGCGGGGCCTTCTACGAGCAGTACTTC.

This clone occurred once. The chain joins TRBV4-3 to TRBJ2-7, with 8 bases aligning to TRBD1. CDR1 is LGHNA, CDR2 YSLEER, per germline. This CDR3 is 14 amino acids long. The V and J ends lost 1 base and 6 bases, in that order; junction bases with no gene match: 5. For the CDR3, the DNA is TGCGCCAGCAGCCAAGGGGTACAGGGGGGCGAGCAGTACTTC. Protein: CASSQGVQGGEQYF.

This chain links TRBV5-4 with TRBJ2-1, with TRBD1 matching over 11 bases. Unmatched junction bases numbered 5, after V lost 7 bases and J lost 5 bases. Looked up from germline, CDR1 is SGHNT and CDR2 is YYREEE (reference sequence). The CDR3 extends over 14 amino acids. DNA for the CDR3: TGTGCCAGCCGGGGACAGGGGGGAAACAATGAGCAGTTCTTC. It codes for CASRGQGGNNEQFF.

The chain links TRBV18 to TRBJ2-6; TRBD1 matches 9 bases. V gave up 6 bases and J gave up 2 bases; unmatched junction bases: 11. From germline, CDR1 is KGHSH and CDR2 LQKENI. CDR3 length equals 18 residues. The CDR3 DNA reads TGTGCCAGCTCCCCGTCCAACAGGGGGCCGGCTGGGGCCAACGTCCTGACTTTC. Amino acids: CASSPSNRGPAGANVLTF.

This sequence joins TRBV6-1 and TRBJ2-3; 7 nucleotides align to TRBD1. V trimming: 6 bases; J trimming: 0 bases; junction bases outside the gene matches: 6. This CDR3 region has 15 residues. The germline V gene encodes CDR1 MNHNS and CDR2 SASEGT. The CDR3 nucleotides read TGTGCCAGCAGCGGGACAGCTAGAAGCACAGATACGCAGTATTTT. This sequence encodes CASSGTARSTDTQYF.

V gene TRBV7-9 combines with J gene TRBJ2-1; D uncertain. Germline V lookup: CDR1 SEHNR, CDR2 FQNEAQ (reference sequence). The ends were cut back, 3 bases at V and 0 bases at J, with 9 bases in the middle. The CDR3 runs 15 residues. The CDR3 reads CASSFISSSYNEQFF. For the CDR3, the DNA is TGTGCCAGCAGCTTCATCTCTAGCTCCTACAATGAGCAGTTCTTC.

This chain uses TRBV6-5 with TRBJ2-1, with 12 bases that match TRBD2. The CDR3 length is 15 residues. Losses at the gene ends were 6 bases for V and 7 bases for J; bases not matched to a gene: 7. The germline V gene has CDR1 MNHEY and CDR2 SVGAGI. The CDR3 sequence: CASSIGTSGPNEQFF. CDR3 DNA: TGTGCCAGCAGCATCGGGACTAGCGGGCCAAATGAGCAGTTCTTC.

The V and J genes are TRBV29-1 and TRBJ1-1; D is unresolved. Looked up from germline, CDR1 is SQVTM and CDR2 is ANQGSEA. V shed 7 bases and J shed 11 bases, with 17 bases lying between them. The CDR3 has 11 residues. The CDR3 sequence is CSAARGDNAFF. CDR3 nucleotides: TGCAGCGCCGCCCGGGGAGATAACGCTTTCTTT.

The genes are TRBV6-1 and TRBJ2-4; possible D gene TRBD2, 5 bases. In germline, CDR1 is MNHNS, CDR2 SASEGT. Trimming shortened V by 4 bases and J by 1 base, and 17 bases separated the two germline ends. The length of the CDR3 is 17 residues. In DNA form, the CDR3 reads TGTGCCAGCAGTGGGTCGAGAGAGGGCTTGGCCAAAAACATTCAGTACTTC. It translates to CASSGSREGLAKNIQYF.

The chain is built from TRBV10-3 and TRBJ2-7; D is undetermined. V was clipped by 1 base and J by 4 bases, with 2 bases between them. This CDR3 spans 11 amino acids. The germline V gene has CDR1 ENHRY and CDR2 SYGVKD. CDR3 region: CAISELYEQYF. The DNA for the CDR3 is TGTGCCATCAGTGAGTTATACGAGCAGTACTTC.

The chain recombines TRBV7-7 with TRBJ2-2; D is unclear. Germline-derived CDR1 and CDR2 are SSHAT and FNYEAQ (reference sequence). The CDR3 has 13 amino acids. The DNA for the CDR3 is TGTGCGACCGGCCGGTCGGGCACCGGGGAGCTGTTTTTT. Residues: CATGRSGTGELFF.

This sequence joins TRBV27 and TRBJ2-7; TRBD2 aligns across 9 bases. With 4 bases clipped from V and 6 bases from J, the junction kept 7 bases outside the gene matches. The CDR3 has 14 residues. The germline gives CDR1 MNHEY, CDR2 SMNVEV (reference sequence). The CDR3 loop reads CASSSRGAGGEQYF. CDR3 bases: TGTGCCAGCAGTTCCCGGGGAGCGGGAGGCGAGCAGTACTTC.

This chain links TRBV4-2 with TRBJ2-1; a possible D gene is TRBD1 (5 bases). The V and J ends lost 4 bases and 5 bases respectively, with 18 bases between them. This CDR3 comprises 16 residues. Germline loops: CDR1 LGHNA, CDR2 YNFKEQ. The CDR3 bases are TGTGCCAGCAGCCCAATTAATCGAGGCAGGGACAATGAGCAGTTCTTC. This sequence encodes CASSPINRGRDNEQFF.

A few counts support this clone. A read error may produce the germline difference seen at one junction end. The genes are TRBV29-1 and TRBJ2-7, with D possibly TRBD2 on 5 matching bases. CDR1 and CDR2 (germline): SQVTM, ANQGSEA. This CDR3 has 14 residues. In DNA, the CDR3 is TGCAGCGTTGAAGTGGGAGACACGGGCTACGCGCAGTACTTC. It encodes CSVEVGDTGYAQYF.

The chain couples TRBV4-1 to TRBJ2-2; TRBD2 matches 13 bases. J lost 11 bases, V lost 3 bases, and 15 bases had no gene match. Germline V gene lookup returns CDR1 MGHRA and CDR2 YSYEKL. The CDR3 has 18 residues. CDR3 sequence (DNA): TGCGCCAGCAGCCAGTCCACCGGGACTAGCGGGACCCGCGGTGAGCTGTTTTTT. It translates to CASSQSTGTSGTRGELFF.

The V and J genes are TRBV14 and TRBJ2-7; D is undetermined. There are 14 residues in the CDR3. V lost 1 base to trimming and J lost 2 bases, with 9 bases between them. Germline V gene lookup returns CDR1 SGHDN and CDR2 FVKESK. CDR3 in DNA: TGTGCCAGCAGCCAAGCCGGGTTCGCCTACGAGCAGTACTTC. This encodes CASSQAGFAYEQYF.

This clone came up once. V gene TRBV5-4 combines with J gene TRBJ2-7, with TRBD1 as a possible D gene (6 bases). V was clipped by 0 bases and J by 0 bases, with 10 bases between them. From germline, CDR1 is SGHNT and CDR2 YYREEE (reference sequence). The CDR3 is 15 amino acids. DNA for the CDR3: TGTGCCAGCAGCTTGGAGGGGGTCCGCTCCTACGAGCAGTACTTC. Its translation is CASSLEGVRSYEQYF. Full variable domain (missing parts from reference TRBV5-4 and TRBJ2-7): ETGVTQSPTHLIKTRGQQVTLRCSSQSGHNTVSWYQQALGQGPQFIFQYYREEENGRGNFPPRFSGLQFPNYSSELNVNALELDDSALYLCASSLEGVRSYEQYFGPGTRLTVT.

V gene TRBV6-5 combines with J gene TRBJ1-1, with D hard to call. This CDR3 region has 15 residues. The V end lost 5 bases, the J end lost 1 base, and 14 bases lay between the germline ends. From germline, CDR1 is MNHEY and CDR2 SVGAGI. This chain's CDR3 is CASSTKPTANTEAFF. CDR3 DNA sequence: TGTGCCAGCAGTACCAAGCCCACCGCGAACACTGAAGCTTTCTTT.

The chain joins TRBV12-5 to TRBJ1-2; 9 bases fit TRBD1. The CDR3 has 15 residues. Germline V gene data show CDR1 as LGHNT and CDR2 as FRNRAP. V lost 2 bases and J lost 5; bases outside the gene matches: 6. This chain's CDR3 is CASGLLQGAIYGYTF. Here the CDR3 DNA reads TGTGCTAGTGGTTTGTTACAGGGGGCGATATATGGCTACACCTTC.

The chain uses TRBV28 and TRBJ1-5, with 11 positions matching TRBD1. This CDR3 is 18 amino acids long. V was pared by 5 bases and J by 4 bases, with 13 bases of the junction left unmatched. The germline CDR1 and CDR2 sequences are MDHEN and SYDVKM. The CDR3 loop is CASSTIHLRDRGNQPQHF. In DNA, the CDR3 is TGTGCCAGCAGTACAATCCATCTCCGGGACAGGGGGAATCAGCCCCAGCATTTT. Together with reference TRBV28 and TRBJ1-5, the CDR3 gives the full variable domain: DVKVTQSSRYLVKRTGEKVFLECVQDMDHENMFWYRQDPGLGLRLIYFSYDVKMKEKGDIPEGYSVSREKKERFSLILESASTNQTSMYLCASSTIHLRDRGNQPQHFGDGTRLSIL.

The CDR3 here is CASSQDRGSSGRTDEQFF. DNA for the CDR3: TGCGCCAGCAGCCAAGACCGGGGGTCTAGCGGGAGGACAGATGAGCAGTTCTTC. The rearrangement joins TRBV4-1 to TRBJ2-1, with 11 nucleotides matching TRBD2. The CDR3 is 18 residues long. Per the germline V gene, CDR1 is MGHRA and CDR2 is YSYEKL. V lost 0 bases to trimming and J lost 8 bases; unmatched junction nucleotides: 12.

This chain uses TRBV2 with TRBJ1-4, with D unclear. CDR3 length: 15 residues. V lost 6 bases, J lost 0 bases, and 11 bases lay in between. Looked up from germline, CDR1 is SNHLY and CDR2 is FYNNEI. CDR3 coding DNA: TGTGCCAGCAGATATAAGGGAGCAACTAATGAAAAACTGTTTTTT. It encodes CASRYKGATNEKLFF.

V is TRBV6-1 and J is TRBJ2-7; 7 bases are a match to TRBD2. Trimming took 4 bases from V and 2 from J; bases not matched to a gene: 5. CDR3 size: 14 residues. Germline V gene lookup returns CDR1 MNHNS and CDR2 SASEGT. The CDR3 DNA sequence: TGTGCCAGCAGTGCAAGGGAGGGCCCCTACGAGCAGTACTTC. Protein: CASSAREGPYEQYF.

The CDR3, as DNA: TGTGCCTGGATTGTTAGTGCGGGCACTGAAGCTTTCTTT. It translates to CAWIVSAGTEAFF. This rearrangement joins TRBV30 to TRBJ1-1; D unclear. The CDR3 loop spans 13 amino acids. Germline V gene data show CDR1 as GTSNPN and CDR2 as SVGIG (reference sequence). V lost 4 bases and J lost 4, with 13 bases in between.

The chain recombines TRBV4-1 with TRBJ1-5; D remains ambiguous. Germline V gene sequence: CDR1 MGHRA, CDR2 YSYEKL. CDR3 length: 17 residues. V dropped 1 base and J dropped 0 bases, with 13 bases sitting between them. For the CDR3, the DNA is TGCGCCAGCAGCCAAGTAAGCGGGCAGATTAGCAATCAGCCCCAGCATTTT. This encodes CASSQVSGQISNQPQHF.

The chain uses TRBV11-2 and TRBJ1-2, with 7 bases fitting TRBD1. The V and J ends lost 8 bases and 4 bases, in that order; junction bases with no gene match: 10. CDR1 is SGHAT and CDR2 is FQNNGV in the germline V gene. The CDR3 runs 14 residues. CDR3 DNA sequence: TGTGCCAGCTCCAACAGGGGATCAGGCTATGGCTACACCTTC. This gives the protein CASSNRGSGYGYTF.

The rearrangement links TRBV5-1 to TRBJ2-3, with 8 positions matching TRBD2. The length of the CDR3 is 16 residues. The germline V gene encodes CDR1 SGHRS and CDR2 YFSETQ. Losses at the gene ends were 3 bases for V and 0 bases for J; bases not matched to a gene: 6. The CDR3 here is CASSSGTRGSTDTQYF. The CDR3 region has the DNA TGCGCCAGCAGCTCTGGGACTAGGGGAAGCACAGATACGCAGTATTTT.

The J gene is TRBJ2-1, the V gene TRBV15; 7 nucleotides match TRBD2. The ends lost 0 bases at V and 5 bases at J; junction bases unmatched: 13. Germline CDR1 LNHNV, CDR2 YYDKDF (reference sequence). CDR3 length: 18 residues. The CDR3 nucleotides read TGTGCCACCAGCAGAGAAACCCCCCTGGCGGGAGCGAACAATGAGCAGTTCTTC. It translates to CATSRETPLAGANNEQFF.

This chain uses TRBV2 with TRBJ2-3; TRBD2 might be the D (5 bases). The CDR3 length is 18 residues. The V end was cut by 2 bases, the J end by 1 base, with 19 bases between. CDR1 is SNHLY and CDR2 is FYNNEI in the germline V gene. CDR3 DNA: TGTGCCAGCAGTGAAATACCAACTAGTCAGCCACGCACAGATACGCAGTATTTT. Residues: CASSEIPTSQPRTDTQYF.

This rearrangement joins TRBV7-6 to TRBJ2-5, with 8 nucleotides matching TRBD1. Germline V CDR1 and CDR2: SGHVS, FNYEAQ. This CDR3 is built from 12 residues. Losses at the gene ends were 0 bases for V and 9 bases for J; bases not matched to a gene: 0. The CDR3 coding sequence is TGTGCCAGCAGCTTAGCGACAGGGGCCCAGTACTTC. Translating it yields CASSLATGAQYF.